What follows are 25 T cell receptor beta chains derived from one specimen sequenced in a study of T cell responses to AZD1222 COVID-19 vaccine. Sequencing used immunoSEQ multiplex PCR; TCRdb keeps in-frame clones, though not all of them. The repertoire holds 80,000 or so clones, with more than 85% as singletons. The sample in question was peripheral blood, obtained 28 days after the second AZD1222 dose. These receptors originate from an adult who received the AZD1222 COVID-19 vaccine.

This chain connects TRBV9 to TRBJ2-2; maybe TRBD2 (5 bases). The length of the CDR3 is 16 residues. With 3 bases removed from V and 3 bases from J, the gap between germline ends came to 15 bases. CDR1 SGDLS and CDR2 YYNGEE come from the germline V gene. Written as DNA, the CDR3 is TGTGCCAGCAGCGCCGAGGGATTTTTGGACACCGGGGAGCTGTTTTTT. Translated, it gives CASSAEGFLDTGELFF.

The chain carries TRBV7-9 and TRBJ1-1, with D possibly being TRBD1 (6 bases). Germline V CDR1 and CDR2: SEHNR, FQNEAQ (reference sequence). V shed 6 bases and J shed 1 base, with 12 bases lying between them. This CDR3 region has 14 residues. CDR3 nucleotides: TGTGCCAGCAGGATTCAGGGGCCGAACACTGAAGCTTTCTTT. This sequence encodes CASRIQGPNTEAFF.

The rearrangement links TRBV19 to TRBJ2-7; 7 bases are shared with TRBD1. Germline CDR1 and CDR2: LNHDA and SQIVND (reference sequence). The ends lost 4 bases at V and 1 base at J; junction bases unmatched: 7. This CDR3 spans 15 amino acids. DNA for the CDR3: TGTGCCAGTAGTACCGGGCAGGGGGTATCCTACGAGCAGTACTTC. It encodes CASSTGQGVSYEQYF.

The chain couples TRBV5-4 to TRBJ1-2; TRBD1 matches 8 bases. The junction had 7 bases not matched to a gene; V was cut back by 4 bases and J by 5 bases. The germline gives CDR1 SGHNT, CDR2 YYREEE (reference sequence). This CDR3 spans 14 amino acids. CDR3 sequence reads: CASSLVGQAYGYTF. The CDR3 nucleotides are TGTGCCAGCAGCCTAGTGGGACAGGCTTATGGCTACACCTTC.

The chain has TRBV5-4 and TRBJ1-4; a possible D gene is TRBD1 (6 bases). V lost 0 bases, J lost 7 bases, and 10 bases lay in between. The CDR3 has 14 residues. In germline, CDR1 is SGHNT, CDR2 YYREEE (reference sequence). In DNA, the CDR3 is TGTGCCAGCAGCTTGGCAGGGGACCGTGAAAAACTGTTTTTT. Amino acid sequence: CASSLAGDREKLFF.

The chain couples TRBV6-4 to TRBJ2-1; 11 nucleotides line up with TRBD2. Germline V gene sequence: CDR1 MRHNA, CDR2 SNTAGT. The V gene end was trimmed by 5 bases and the J gene end by 4 bases; junction bases not matched to a gene: 16. The length of the CDR3 is 19 residues. In DNA form, the CDR3 reads TGTGCCAGCAGTTCCCCTATTTTGGTAGCGGGAGGGTCGTACAATGAGCAGTTCTTC. Residues: CASSSPILVAGGSYNEQFF.

The chain's CDR3 is CASSQQGSYNEQFF. DNA of the CDR3: TGTGCCAGCAGCCAACAGGGCTCCTACAATGAGCAGTTCTTC. The chain joins TRBV7-3 to TRBJ2-1; weak D call: TRBD1 (6 bases). The CDR3 consists of 14 residues. Trimming took 5 bases from V and 0 from J, leaving 8 bases between them. CDR1 and CDR2 (germline): SGHTA, FQGTGA.

The V gene is TRBV7-2, the J gene TRBJ2-1, with D perhaps being TRBD1 or TRBD2 (6 bases each). Germline CDR1 reads SGHTA; CDR2 reads FQGNSA. V was clipped by 4 bases and J by 4 bases, with 17 bases between them. This CDR3 has 16 amino acids. The CDR3 bases are TGTGCCAGCAGCTCCCGTCAGGGGACTCCTTACAATGAGCAGTTCTTC. Translation gives CASSSRQGTPYNEQFF.

This chain joins TRBV6-1 and TRBJ2-1, with 7 bases that match TRBD1. From germline, CDR1 is MNHNS and CDR2 SASEGT. V lost 2 bases to trimming and J lost 8 bases; unmatched junction nucleotides: 9. The CDR3 contains 15 residues. The CDR3 region has the DNA TGTGCCAGCAGTGAATTATTGGAAGGGGGCGATGAGCAGTTCTTC. As protein: CASSELLEGGDEQFF.

The rearrangement links TRBV21-1 to TRBJ2-7; the table's D call of TRBD1 was not tested on the DNA. TRBV21-1 is shown as a pseudogene. This CDR3 has 15 amino acids. For the CDR3, the DNA is TGTGCCAGCAGCAAACTGGGGCAGGGTTTTTACGAGCAGTACTTC. Its protein product is CASSKLGQGFYEQYF.

The chain is built from TRBV6-4 and TRBJ2-1; the match to TRBD2 covers 11 bases. Germline loops: CDR1 MRHNA, CDR2 SNTAGT. V was pared by 5 bases and J by 4 bases, with 4 bases of the junction left unmatched. The CDR3 covers 15 residues. CDR3 residues: CASSRLAGRYNEQFF. CDR3 nucleotide sequence: TGTGCCAGCAGTAGACTAGCGGGAAGGTACAATGAGCAGTTCTTC.

V usage is TRBV19 and J usage is TRBJ1-1; D call uncertain. The CDR3 is 16 residues long. Trimming left V 3 bases short and J 0 bases short, with 14 bases between. CDR1 and CDR2 (germline): LNHDA, SQIVND (reference sequence). This CDR3 reads CASSMPRRAMNTEAFF. The CDR3 region has the DNA TGTGCCAGTAGTATGCCCCGGAGGGCCATGAACACTGAAGCTTTCTTT. The variable domain in full, completed from reference TRBV19 and TRBJ1-1, reads DGGITQSPKYLFRKEGQNVTLSCEQNLNHDAMYWYRQDPGQGLRLIYYSQIVNDFQKGDIAEGYSVSREKKESFPLTVTSAQKNPTAFYLCASSMPRRAMNTEAFFGQGTRLTVV.

The V gene is TRBV14, the J gene TRBJ1-1; 9 positions match TRBD1. V gave up 4 bases and J gave up 5 bases; unmatched junction bases: 8. The V gene's germline CDR1 is SGHDN and CDR2 FVKESK. CDR3 length: 15 amino acids. CDR3: CASSPRDRASTEAFF. The CDR3 bases are TGTGCCAGCAGCCCCAGGGACAGGGCTAGTACTGAAGCTTTCTTT.

J is TRBJ2-1 and V is TRBV27; D not resolved. V was pared by 8 bases and J by 5 bases, with 22 bases between. Germline lookup yields CDR1 MNHEY and CDR2 SMNVEV (reference sequence). The CDR3 length is 16 residues. The DNA for the CDR3 is TGTGCCAGCGTCCCTGGAGCGTGGGCCGAAAACAATGAGCAGTTCTTC. Encoded protein: CASVPGAWAENNEQFF.

This sequence joins TRBV19 and TRBJ2-3; 9 positions match TRBD1. The CDR3 contains 15 residues. CDR1 is LNHDA, CDR2 SQIVND, per germline (reference sequence). The V and J ends lost 0 bases and 5 bases, in that order; junction bases with no gene match: 3. The CDR3 nucleotides are TGTGCCAGTAGTATAGAGACAGGGGGTGGAGATACGCAGTATTTT. Protein: CASSIETGGGDTQYF.

This clone has more than one count but fewer than ten. The sample carries other DNA sequences with the same CDR3. The chain employs TRBV7-2 and TRBJ1-2; D is uncertain. Trimming left V 1 base short and J 2 bases short, with 8 bases between. The CDR3 is 14 residues long. The germline CDR1 and CDR2 sequences are SGHTA and FQGNSA. The CDR3 coding sequence is TGTGCCAGCAGCTTAGACGGCAGGAACTATGGCTACACCTTC. Amino acids: CASSLDGRNYGYTF.

A single count supports this clone. The chain couples TRBV3-1 (or the pseudogene TRBV3-2) to TRBJ1-5, with TRBD1 as a possible D gene (5 bases). Trimming took off 4 bases at V and 5 bases at J, with 15 bases between the two ends. CDR1 and CDR2 (germline): LGHDT, YNNKEL (reference sequence). The CDR3 loop spans 15 amino acids. CDR3 sequence: CASSLDRGTDQPQHF. The CDR3 nucleotides read TGTGCCAGCAGCCTGGACCGGGGGACGGATCAGCCCCAGCATTTT.

The chain combines TRBV4-2 with TRBJ2-1, with TRBD2 matching 15 bases. The CDR3 is 19 residues long. J lost 2 bases, V lost 4 bases, and 9 bases had no gene match. Germline lookup yields CDR1 LGHNA and CDR2 YNFKEQ. DNA for the CDR3: TGTGCCAGCAGCCTCCGACCGGGACTAGCGGGAGGCGCCTACAATGAGCAGTTCTTC. Its translation is CASSLRPGLAGGAYNEQFF.

The rearrangement joins TRBV5-6 to TRBJ2-7; D possibly corresponds to TRBD2 (5 bases). The CDR3 is made up of 14 amino acids. Germline values: CDR1 SGHDT, CDR2 YYEEEE. V lost 2 bases to trimming and J lost 12 bases, with 21 bases between them. In DNA form, the CDR3 reads TGTGCCAGCAGCTTTCGGGCCCCCAGCGGACCAACGTACTTC. Its protein product is CASSFRAPSGPTYF.

This chain connects TRBV11-3 to TRBJ2-1, with 14 bases fitting TRBD2. Trimming cost V 6 bases and J 2 bases; bases outside gene matches: 12. Germline CDR1 SGHNT, CDR2 YENEEA. CDR3 length: 19 amino acids. The CDR3 DNA is TGTGCCAGCAGTCTCCGGGGGACTAGCGGGAGCGAGGCCTACAATGAGCAGTTCTTC. Amino acid sequence: CASSLRGTSGSEAYNEQFF.

V usage is TRBV3-1 (or the pseudogene TRBV3-2) and J usage is TRBJ1-5; a weak D match, TRBD1 (6 bases). Germline V lookup: CDR1 LGHDT, CDR2 YNNKEL (reference sequence). CDR3 length: 16 residues. Trimming removed 1 base from V and 4 bases from J, with 14 bases in between. CDR3 nucleotide sequence: TGTGCCAGCAGCCAAGTGGGCGCAGGGGAAAATCAGCCCCAGCATTTT. It specifies CASSQVGAGENQPQHF.

J is TRBJ2-7 and V is TRBV6-1; no definite D call. The germline CDR1 and CDR2 sequences are MNHNS and SASEGT. Trimming took 2 bases from V and 0 from J, leaving 11 bases between them. This CDR3 region has 15 residues. The CDR3 loop reads CASSELGFASYEQYF. CDR3 in DNA: TGTGCCAGCAGTGAACTCGGGTTTGCCTCCTACGAGCAGTACTTC.

This chain links TRBV7-2 with TRBJ2-3; the D gene is possibly TRBD2 (5 bases). The CDR3 has 15 amino acids. V was shortened by 2 bases and J by 0 bases, with 9 bases between the two germline ends. The germline CDR1 and CDR2 sequences are SGHTA and FQGNSA. CDR3 DNA: TGTGCCAGCAGCTTACGCGGACTGAGCACAGATACGCAGTATTTT. The encoded protein is CASSLRGLSTDTQYF.

The chain joins TRBV28 to TRBJ1-1; tentatively, D is TRBD1 (5 bases). Per the germline V gene, CDR1 is MDHEN and CDR2 is SYDVKM. The germline V and J ends were trimmed by 4 bases and 7 bases, with 7 bases remaining between them. This CDR3 is 11 amino acids long. The CDR3 nucleotides are TGTGCCAGCAGTTCCGACAGTGAAGCTTTCTTT. Encoded protein: CASSSDSEAFF.

The chain uses TRBV19 and TRBJ1-2, with TRBD1 as a possible D gene (5 bases). CDR3 length equals 13 residues. Trimming shortened V by 3 bases and J by 6 bases, and 11 bases separated the two germline ends. CDR1 is LNHDA, CDR2 SQIVND, per germline (reference sequence). The CDR3 sequence: CASSIGGWNGYTF. The DNA for the CDR3 is TGTGCCAGTAGTATCGGGGGGTGGAATGGCTACACCTTC.